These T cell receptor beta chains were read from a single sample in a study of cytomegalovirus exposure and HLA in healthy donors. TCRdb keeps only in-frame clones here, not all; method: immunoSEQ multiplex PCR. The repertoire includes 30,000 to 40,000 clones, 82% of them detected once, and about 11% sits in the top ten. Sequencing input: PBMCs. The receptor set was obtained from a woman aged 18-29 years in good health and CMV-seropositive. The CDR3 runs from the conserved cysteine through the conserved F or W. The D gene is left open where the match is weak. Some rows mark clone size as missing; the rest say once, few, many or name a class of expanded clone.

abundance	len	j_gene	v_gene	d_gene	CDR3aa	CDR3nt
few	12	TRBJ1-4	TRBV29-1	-	CSVELANEKLFF	TGCAGCGTTGAGTTAGCAAATGAAAAACTGTTTTTT
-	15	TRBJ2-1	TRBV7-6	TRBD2	CASSLGRGRGVEQFF	TGTGCCAGCAGCTTAGGTCGGGGTCGGGGGGTAGAGCAGTTCTTC
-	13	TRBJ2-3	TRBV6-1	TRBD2	CASRRLALDTQYF	TGTGCCAGCAGACGACTAGCATTAGATACGCAGTATTTT
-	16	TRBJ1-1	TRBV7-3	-	CASSPLGGWGNTEAFF	TGTGCCAGCAGCCCGTTGGGGGGGTGGGGGAACACTGAAGCTTTCTTT
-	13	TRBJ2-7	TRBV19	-	CASSIVTNYEQYF	TGTGCCAGTAGTATAGTCACAAACTACGAGCAGTACTTC
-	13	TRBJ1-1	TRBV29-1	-	CSVEGQPNTEAFF	TGCAGCGTTGAAGGACAGCCGAACACTGAAGCTTTCTTT
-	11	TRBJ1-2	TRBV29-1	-	CSVETTGSYTF	TGCAGCGTTGAAACCACAGGGAGCTACACCTTC
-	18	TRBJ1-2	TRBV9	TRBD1	CASSATPGQGQQNYGYTF	TGTGCCAGCAGCGCCACCCCGGGACAGGGGCAGCAGAACTATGGCTACACCTTC
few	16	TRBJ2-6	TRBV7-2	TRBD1	CASSLGRGLGANVLTF	TGTGCCAGCAGCTTAGGAAGGGGGCTTGGGGCCAACGTCCTGACTTTC
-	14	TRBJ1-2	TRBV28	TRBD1	CASSSGAGGYGYTF	TGTGCCAGCAGCTCAGGGGCAGGGGGCTATGGCTACACCTTC
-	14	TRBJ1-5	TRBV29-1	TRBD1	CSPRRDRLNQPQHF	TGCAGCCCTAGGAGGGACAGACTCAATCAGCCCCAGCATTTT
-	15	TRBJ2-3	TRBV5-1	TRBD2	CASSLRAGSTDTQYF	TGCGCCAGCAGCTTGAGAGCGGGGAGCACAGATACGCAGTATTTT
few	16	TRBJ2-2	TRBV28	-	CASSLFGGRGTGELFF	TGTGCCAGCAGTTTATTCGGGGGGCGCGGCACCGGGGAGCTGTTTTTT
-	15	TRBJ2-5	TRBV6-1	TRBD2	CASSEAGGGQETQYF	TGTGCCAGCAGTGAAGCGGGCGGGGGGCAAGAGACCCAGTACTTC
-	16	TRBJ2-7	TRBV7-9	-	CASSPPGVVPVLEQYF	TGTGCCAGCAGTCCCCCGGGAGTAGTCCCAGTCCTCGAGCAGTACTTC
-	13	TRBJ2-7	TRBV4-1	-	CASSQWSGYEQYF	TGCGCCAGCAGCCAATGGTCGGGATACGAGCAGTACTTC
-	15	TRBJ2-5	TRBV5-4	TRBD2	CASSLAGEGRETQYF	TGTGCCAGCAGCTTGGCTGGGGAGGGGAGGGAGACCCAGTACTTC
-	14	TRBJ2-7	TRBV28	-	CASSDSRDNYEQYF	TGTGCCAGCAGTGATAGCCGGGACAACTACGAGCAGTACTTC